The rows below give T cell receptor beta chains drawn from one sample of a study of cytomegalovirus exposure and HLA in healthy donors. Sequencing was performed with immunoSEQ multiplex PCR; in TCRdb, only in-frame clones are kept and a portion is missing. The table lists tens of thousands of clones. The sequenced material came from PBMCs. These receptors were taken from a woman aged 25 to 45 in good health and CMV-seronegative. CDR3s include the opening cysteine and the closing phenylalanine or tryptophan. D genes are given only for firm matches.

V	D	J	DNA	CDR3
TRBV13	TRBD1	TRBJ2-7	TGTGCCAGCAGCTCCAACAGGGGCGAGCAGTACTTC	CASSSNRGEQYF
TRBV5-4	TRBD2	TRBJ2-7	TGTGCCAGCAGCCCCGGCCCTAGCGGAACCTACGAGCAGTACTTC	CASSPGPSGTYEQYF
TRBV12-2	-	TRBJ1-1	TGTGCAAGTCGGCTAGGCAGGAACACTGAAGCTTTCTTT	CASRLGRNTEAFF
TRBV7-2	-	TRBJ2-1	TGTGCCAGCAGCTTAGCGGAGGCCGTAATCCATGAGCAGTTCTTC	CASSLAEAVIHEQFF
TRBV7-9	-	TRBJ2-5	TGTGCCAGCAGCTCTCTGGGGGGGCCTGAGACCCAGTACTTC	CASSSLGGPETQYF
TRBV30	-	TRBJ1-1	TGTGCCTGGGACAGGCAGACGAACACTGAAGCTTTCTTT	CAWDRQTNTEAFF
TRBV7-9	-	TRBJ2-7	TGTGCCAGCAGCACGGGGTACGAGCAGTACTTC	CASSTGYEQYF
TRBV6-5	TRBD1	TRBJ2-7	TGTGCCAGCACCAAGGACAGGTACAACGAGCAGTACTTC	CASTKDRYNEQYF
TRBV9	-	TRBJ2-2	TGTGCCAGCAGCGGGTCGGACAGCACCGGGGAGCTGTTTTTT	CASSGSDSTGELFF
TRBV7-2	TRBD2	TRBJ2-7	TGTGCCAGCAGCCATAGCGGGAGTGCTACCTACGAGCAGTACTTC	CASSHSGSATYEQYF
TRBV28	TRBD1	TRBJ1-1	TGTGCCAGCAGTTTAGGACAGGGCTTTGAAGCTTTCTTT	CASSLGQGFEAFF
TRBV5-1	TRBD1	TRBJ1-1	TGCGCCAGCAGCGCCGGACAGGGCAGTAGTGAAGCTTTCTTT	CASSAGQGSSEAFF
TRBV5-1	TRBD1	TRBJ1-2	TGCGCCAGCAGCACGGACAGGGATGGCTACACCTTC	CASSTDRDGYTF
TRBV18	TRBD1	TRBJ1-1	TGTGCCAGCCAAAGACAGGGTTTGAACACTGAAGCTTTCTTT	CASQRQGLNTEAFF
TRBV28	-	TRBJ1-2	TGTGCCAGCAGACGGACAGCCAATGGCTACACCTTC	CASRRTANGYTF
TRBV25-1	-	TRBJ2-7	TGTGCCAGCAGTGAATACCACGAGCAGTACTTC	CASSEYHEQYF
TRBV6-5	-	TRBJ2-7	TGTGCCAGCAGCATCTCCCGCCGTGGTGCGAGGGAGCAGTACTTC	CASSISRRGAREQYF
TRBV5-8	-	TRBJ2-6	TGTGCCAGCAGCTGGGTGGGGGCTGGAGGGGCCAACGTCCTGACTTTC	CASSWVGAGGANVLTF
TRBV6-6	-	TRBJ2-3	TGTGCCAGCAGGCCGACTAGTAGCACAGATACGCAGTATTTT	CASRPTSSTDTQYF
TRBV4-1	TRBD2	TRBJ2-5	TGCGCCAGCAGCCAAAAAGCGGGAGTGGAGGAGACCCAGTACTTC	CASSQKAGVEETQYF
TRBV27	-	TRBJ2-3	TGTGCCAGCAGTTTAGGGACTCAGGGTGTGGATACGCAGTATTTT	CASSLGTQGVDTQYF
TRBV5-1	-	TRBJ1-2	TGCGCCAGCAGCTTGGACACCGGGGACTATGGCTACACCTTC	CASSLDTGDYGYTF
TRBV19	-	TRBJ2-7	TGTGCCAGTAGTATACAGGGCGGTTCCTACGAGCAGTACTTC	CASSIQGGSYEQYF
TRBV5-4	-	TRBJ2-7	TGTGCCAGCAGCCCAGAGGATGACAGAGGCCTGATCTTC	CASSPEDDRGLIF
TRBV4-1	TRBD1	TRBJ1-1	TGCGCCAGCAGCCACCCCGGACAGGCCTCCACTGAAGCTTTCTTT	CASSHPGQASTEAFF
TRBV7-6	TRBD2	TRBJ2-1	TGTGCCAGCAGCAGTCTTACTAGCGGATACAATGAGCAGTTCTTC	CASSSLTSGYNEQFF
TRBV28	-	TRBJ2-7	TGTGCCAGCTCCCTCCGCCAGCGGAGGGTCTACGAGCAGTACTTC	CASSLRQRRVYEQYF
TRBV1	-	TRBJ1-2	TGCACCAGCTACGGGGGGGAGAACTATGGCTACACCTTC	CTSYGGENYGYTF
TRBV6-5	-	TRBJ1-1	TGTGCCAGCACAGGGCGGTCCACTGAAGCTTTCTTT	CASTGRSTEAFF
TRBV9	TRBD1	TRBJ2-5	TGTGCCAGCAGCATCGGGACAGGGGGTGTCCAAGAGACCCAGTACTTC	CASSIGTGGVQETQYF
TRBV4-1	TRBD1	TRBJ2-7	TGCGCCAGCAGCCACGGGACAGTCACCGCCTACGAGCAGTACTTC	CASSHGTVTAYEQYF